A single T cell receptor (beta chain) is shown here with its context. Antigen: not known. The PCR had 60 Vbeta and 13 Jbeta primers. Assay: immunoSEQ multiplex PCR; the TCRdb copy retains only in-frame clones and omits some. The sample carries some 170,000 clones, 70% to 85% recorded once. This specimen belongs to a study of cytomegalovirus exposure and HLA in healthy donors. Whole-study context: Counted in an early data release were roughly 87 million unique TCRs from HLA-typed donors.

Findings of the study overall: Differences between HLA loci emerged in a later analysis of TCR association rates, with DRB1 most and HLA-C fewest.

The sample taken for sequencing was PBMCs. The clonotype comes from a human donor in good health.

As DNA, the CDR3 is TGTGCCAGCAGCTCTCGGGGGTCCCACGGTAATGAGCAGTTCTTC. Amino acid sequence: CASSSRGSHGNEQFF. The chain is built from TRBV7-9 and TRBJ2-1; D perhaps matches TRBD2 (6 bases). V gave up 4 bases and J gave up 7 bases, with 17 bases separating them. The CDR3 totals 15 residues. Germline CDR1 reads SEHNR; CDR2 reads FQNEAQ (reference sequence).